This T cell receptor (beta chain) was sequenced for a study of cytomegalovirus exposure and HLA in healthy donors. In the study overall: The early release's HLA-typed donors yielded approximately 81 million unique TCRs.

The germline V gene has CDR1 SNHLY and CDR2 FYNNEI. The CDR3 totals 12 residues. Trimming removed 8 bases at V and 0 bases at J, with 8 bases between. The study, taken as a whole, reports: A previous analysis found most TCR beta V segments productive roughly 87% or roughly 30% of the time. Among TCR sequences, most were rare, though some public TCRs appeared in many donors.

The PCR had 60 Vbeta and 13 Jbeta primers. Data came from immunoSEQ multiplex PCR; TCRdb stores just in-frame clones and leaves some out. The table has 95,000 to 150,000 clones, about 85% seen once. This clone was detected a few times. Its target is unknown. V gene TRBV2 combines with J gene TRBJ2-7, with TRBD2 as a possible D gene (6 bases). The material sequenced was PBMCs. The receptor was isolated from a man aged 50-59 years in good health and CMV-seronegative. CDR3 coding DNA: TGTGCCAGCGGAGGGTACTCCTACGAGCAGTACTTC. This sequence encodes CASGGYSYEQYF.